A single sample gave rise to the 15 T cell receptor beta chains below, sequenced in a study of response to subunit inactivated influenza vaccine (dated by TCRdb to 2016 to 2018). The method behind the library was RT-PCR. The instrument given in TCRdb is Illumina HiSeq 2500. TCRdb took the public reads, trimmed them with fastp at Q25, ran MiXCR for clone calling and kept in-frame beta chains. One record per CDR3 amino acid sequence lists the most common genes and DNA. The sample yields about 700,000 distinct CDR3 sequences; over 11% were counted once. The ten largest clones add up to around 6.5% of the sample. The sequences come from PBMCs from blood, collected 14 to 15 days before vaccination. The receptor source for this set is a man aged 45-60 years who received an inactivated influenza vaccine. Donor details come from another sample of the same person, matched by shared clones.

This chain uses TRBV28 with TRBJ2-1; 13 bases map to TRBD2. Germline CDR1 MDHEN, CDR2 SYDVKM. Trimming at V came to 1 base and at J to 2 bases, leaving 11 bases not matched to a gene. This CDR3 contains 20 residues. As DNA, the CDR3 is TGTGCCAGCAGTTTATCCGGACTAGCGGGAGTACTATCGACCTACAATGAGCAGTTCTTC. Its translation: CASSLSGLAGVLSTYNEQFF.

The V call is TRBV5-1, the J call TRBJ2-4; TRBD2 aligns across 8 bases. V dropped 0 bases and J dropped 5; count of bases not matched to a gene: 4. CDR1 is SGHRS and CDR2 is YFSETQ in the germline V gene. The CDR3 covers 15 residues. The CDR3 sequence is CASSLGVSGENIQYF. The DNA for the CDR3 is TGCGCCAGCAGCTTGGGGGTTAGCGGGGAAAACATTCAGTACTTC. Full variable domain (outside the CDR3, taken from reference TRBV5-1 and TRBJ2-4): KAGVTQTPRYLIKTRGQQVTLSCSPISGHRSVSWYQQTPGQGLQFLFEYFSETQRNKGNFPGRFSGRQFSNSRSEMNVSTLELGDSALYLCASSLGVSGENIQYFGAGTRLSVL.

This rearrangement joins TRBV12-3 or TRBV12-4 to TRBJ2-3; 13 bases are a match to TRBD2. Trimming took 5 bases from V and 6 from J; bases not matched to a gene: 8. The CDR3 runs 16 residues. CDR3 sequence: CASSQTSGGRGDTQYF. The CDR3 coding sequence is TGTGCCAGCAGTCAGACTAGCGGGGGGCGGGGGGATACGCAGTATTTT.

In its sample, this clonotype was seen a few times. CDR3 amino acids: CASRWGQNDEQYF. The DNA for the CDR3 is TGTGCCAGCAGGTGGGGACAGAATGACGAGCAGTACTTC. The chain joins TRBV2 to TRBJ2-7; TRBD1 aligns across 7 bases. The V segment lost 6 bases and the J segment 5 bases; nucleotides outside the gene matches: 7. Germline V gene sequence: CDR1 SNHLY, CDR2 FYNNEI. There are 13 residues in the CDR3. The full variable domain, with the rest looked up from reference TRBV2 and TRBJ2-7, is EPEVTQTPSHQVTQMGQEVILRCVPISNHLYFYWYRQILGQKVEFLVSFYNNEISEKSEIFDDQFSVERPDGSNFTLKIRSTKLEDSAMYFCASRWGQNDEQYFGPGTRLTVT.

This clonotype was detected a few times. V usage is TRBV6-2 or TRBV6-3 and J usage is TRBJ1-2; no reliable D call. The CDR3 is made up of 16 amino acids. The V gene lost 4 bases and the J gene lost 3 bases, with 18 bases spanning the gap. Looked up from germline, CDR1 is MNHEY and CDR2 is SVGEGT. The CDR3 protein is CASSSAPSTHHYGYTF. CDR3 nucleotides: TGTGCCAGCAGTTCTGCTCCTTCGACACATCACTATGGCTACACCTTC.

The chain has TRBV2 and TRBJ2-1; D may be TRBD1 (6 bases). The CDR3 consists of 14 residues. Between the trimmed V and J ends, which lost 2 bases and 4 bases, there was a span of 9 bases. Germline lookup yields CDR1 SNHLY and CDR2 FYNNEI. The CDR3, as DNA: TGTGCCAGCAGTGAATTGGGGACATACAATGAGCAGTTCTTC. This gives the protein CASSELGTYNEQFF.

This clonotype was detected a few times. V is TRBV15 and J is TRBJ1-5; TRBD1 matches 9 bases. Germline V gene sequence: CDR1 LNHNV, CDR2 YYDKDF (reference sequence). V lost 1 base, J lost 3 bases, and 7 bases stayed unmatched. This CDR3 contains 17 residues. Here the CDR3 reads CATSRGQGVRLNQPQHF. The CDR3 DNA reads as TGTGCCACCAGCAGAGGACAGGGGGTCCGACTCAATCAGCCCCAGCATTTT.

As for this clonotype: A much larger clonotype is one base distant, so this may be a read error. The chain combines TRBV7-6 with TRBJ2-2, with TRBD1 matching over 9 bases. Germline V gives CDR1 SGHVS, CDR2 FNYEAQ. The J segment lost 4 bases and the V segment lost 6 bases, leaving 6 bases of the junction unmatched. CDR3 size: 15 residues. The CDR3 nucleotides read TGTGCCAGCAGTCAAGGGACAGGGATCACCGGGGAGCTGTTTTTT. Its translation: CASSQGTGITGELFF.

The gene calls are TRBV2 and TRBJ2-2; D is undetermined. This CDR3 comprises 14 residues. V gave up 7 bases and J gave up 0 bases, with 9 bases separating them. Germline V CDR1 and CDR2: SNHLY, FYNNEI. The CDR3, as DNA: TGTGCCAGCAATCTAAAAACGAACACCGGGGAGCTGTTTTTT. The encoded protein is CASNLKTNTGELFF.

This clonotype was seen a handful of times. This chain joins TRBV20-1 and TRBJ2-5; no firm D call. Germline V gives CDR1 DFQATT, CDR2 SNEGSKA (reference sequence). Trimming took 3 bases from V and 1 from J, leaving 6 bases between them. The CDR3 has 12 amino acids. The chain's CDR3 is CSASGIQETQYF. CDR3 DNA: TGCAGTGCTAGTGGGATCCAAGAGACCCAGTACTTC.

The chain couples TRBV6-1 to TRBJ1-5, with 7 bases identical to TRBD1. In germline, CDR1 is MNHNS, CDR2 SASEGT. The junction had 13 bases not matched to a gene; V was cut back by 2 bases and J by 3 bases. The CDR3 is 18 amino acids. CDR3 DNA: TGTGCCAGCAGTGAACTGCACCAGGGGGGAGGCAACAATCAGCCCCAGCATTTT. Translation: CASSELHQGGGNNQPQHF.

V and J are TRBV24-1 and TRBJ2-7, with 8 bases identical to TRBD1. CDR3 length: 14 amino acids. CDR1 is KGHDR and CDR2 is SFDVKD in the germline V gene. After removal of 7 bases from V and 6 bases from J, the junction contained 10 bases not matched to a gene. The CDR3 DNA reads TGTGCCACCAGAGACCGGGACAGGTCTGGCGAGCAGTACTTC. As protein: CATRDRDRSGEQYF.

In its sample, this clonotype was seen a few times. The gene calls are TRBV18 and TRBJ1-5; 8 bases fit TRBD1. Germline-derived CDR1 and CDR2 are KGHSH and LQKENI. Trimming removed 2 bases from V and 3 bases from J; junction bases left unmatched: 12. The CDR3 spans 18 residues. The CDR3 loop reads CASSPVPRQGFNNQPQHF. In DNA form, the CDR3 reads TGTGCCAGCTCACCAGTCCCGAGACAGGGGTTTAACAATCAGCCCCAGCATTTT.

The chain joins TRBV11-2 to TRBJ2-5; 9 bases line up with TRBD2. CDR1 is SGHAT and CDR2 is FQNNGV in the germline V gene. The CDR3 loop spans 15 amino acids. V shed 5 bases and J 2 bases; nucleotides not matched to a gene: 6. CDR3 region: CASSRGGAWQETQYF. The CDR3 region has the DNA TGTGCCAGCAGCCGCGGGGGGGCCTGGCAAGAGACCCAGTACTTC.

This clonotype was observed at least ten times. The chain joins TRBV6-2 or TRBV6-3 to TRBJ2-7, with a possible D match to TRBD1 (6 bases). Germline CDR1 MNHEY, CDR2 SVGEGT. Trimming took off 2 bases at V and 4 bases at J, with 9 bases between the two ends. This CDR3 is 13 amino acids long. Here the CDR3 reads CASSYTGQYEQYF. The CDR3 nucleotides are TGTGCCAGCAGTTACACAGGACAGTACGAGCAGTACTTC.